This TCR beta chain was identified in a study of blood T cells in healthy people across ages. Next came a second PCR, run for about 6 to 12 cycles, which used a sample-barcoded 5' primer along with a J-beta primer mix. Paired-end reads containing CDR3 totaled no fewer than 3 million for each sample. TCRdb processed the 5' RACE reads anew with MiXCR; each CDR3 protein has one entry. The data contain approximately 1.5 million distinct CDR3 sequences, 42% of them singletons. Trimming pared 0 bases from V and 3 bases from J, leaving 13 bases between. CDR1 is SGHTA and CDR2 is FQGTGA in the germline V gene. This CDR3 has 16 residues.

This chain uses TRBV7-3 with TRBJ2-3; D remains unclear. The sample was blood. This receptor was taken from a woman younger than 30 in good health. CDR3 in DNA: TGTGCCAGCAGCTTAACTCATACTCCTCCGACAGATACGCAGTATTTT. Translated: CASSLTHTPPTDTQYF.